Included here is one T cell receptor (beta chain) sequence, with context. Its antigen specificity is not known. No much larger clonotype is one base removed from it; base qualities were not supplied. CDR1 and CDR2 are drawn from the germline V gene: SGHAT, FQNNGV. Cut back by 5 bases and 6 bases, the V and J ends lie 10 bases apart. Including cysteine and phenylalanine, the CDR3 has 13 amino acids. Only CDR3 DNA remains: 39 bases, in frame from the first base. This specimen belongs to a study of blood T cell repertoires in COVID-19 (dated by TCRdb to 2020 to 2021). About the full investigation: Collaborator samples came from the United States, Italy and Spain and covered acute and convalescent phases of COVID-19. The dataset comprised deeply sampled blood TCRbeta repertoires from subjects exposed to, actively infected with, or recovered from COVID-19. HLA class I and class II types, where available, came from metadata supplied by the sample provider rather than from assay-based typing. Sample metadata almost always included a de-identified subject ID, COVID-19 status, age in years and sex. The repertoires were made available in a free public database intended to serve as a resource for research on the immune response to SARS-CoV-2. Samples were obtained from the ongoing ImmuneRACE study (first 160 participants) and from 1,254 subjects provided by 6 global collaborators. The material from the prospective study consisted of cDNA or gDNA derived from T cells, B-cell-depleted T cells, or PBMCs.

General study outcomes and caveats: The quantity of clinical and demographic metadata differed by source and by participant and was supplied without curation.

In Seattle, one collaborating source enrolled patients while the infection was active and tracked those patients longitudinally over the course of disease. The collaborating institutions used their own protocols to collect whole blood in K2EDTA tubes. For TCRbeta analysis, collaborator samples were shipped as frozen whole blood, as isolated PBMCs, or as DNA extracted from either sample type. TCRbeta CDR3 regions were amplified from genomic DNA by means of the immunoSEQ Assay, a bias-controlled multiplex PCR. In the original analysis: Within the assay, amplification of reference gene primers was used to estimate how many nucleated cells each sample contained. To quantify the absolute abundance of each unique TCRbeta CDR3 rearrangement, sequence reads were collapsed and filtered. For each sample, productive Simpson clonality was calculated as the square root of Simpson's diversity index over productive rearrangements. This is the immuneACCESS table as TCRdb keeps it, with only in-frame sequences that have V and J called. A part of the clones is gone; compared with another copy, unresolved V genes explain less than half, and the rest is unexplained. Clone size and V and J calls were adopted from that table, with D and trimming inferred from the DNA. The sample records around 280,000 clones, just under 90% of which are singletons. Of the sample, 8.5% to 14% falls within the top ten clones.

This receptor was taken from a woman aged 30 to 39 with COVID-19, enrolled during active disease. The rearrangement joined TRBV11-2 to TRBJ2-2; the D gene lacks a confident call. The material sequenced was peripheral blood. In nucleotide form, the sequence is TGTGCCAGCAGCCGCATCGGTCCCGGGGAGCTGTTTTTT. Its protein product is CASSRIGPGELFF.